This T cell receptor (beta chain) was retrieved from a study of T cell clones after liver transplantation. Study at large: TCRbeta sequencing after a pre-transplant mixed lymphocyte reaction identified graft-donor-reactive clones, later tracked in post-transplant blood. Graft-donor-reactive sequences were compared with third-party-reactive TCRbeta sequences from pre-transplant mixed lymphocyte reactions.

Produced via immunoSEQ multiplex PCR; TCRdb's table is partial and in-frame only. This repertoire shows tens of thousands of clones, roughly two thirds found once; its top ten account for 15%. Overall study results and limits: In 5 of 8 subjects, circulating graft-donor-reactive CD4 TCRbeta sequences fell significantly after transplant.

Comments on this clone: Its target is unknown.

The sample here was CD4+ T cells from blood, taken before liver transplant. The sequence was obtained from a human donor who received a liver transplant.

For the CDR3, the DNA is TGCGCCAGCAGCTTGGGGGGCCCGAAAGATACGCAGTATTTT. It translates to CASSLGGPKDTQYF. The rearrangement links TRBV5-1 to TRBJ2-3; possibly TRBD1 for D (5 bases). The V gene lost 0 bases and the J gene lost 5 bases, with 10 bases spanning the gap. The CDR3 is made up of 14 amino acids. Germline V gene data show CDR1 as SGHRS and CDR2 as YFSETQ.